Here is one T cell receptor (beta chain) with its context. Antigen specificity is unknown. The same CDR3 can be traced to other DNA sequences in this sample. This sample is drawn from a study of cytomegalovirus exposure and HLA in healthy donors. Across the whole study: As released early, the data held 70 million to 95 million unique TCRs from HLA-typed donors. Broader study findings: What TCR beta sequences reportedly achieved was accurate prediction of HLA-A and HLA-B alleles in most subjects. Cytomegalovirus-associated status was assigned to roughly 160 TCR beta chains.

The PCR was carried out with 60 Vbeta primers and 13 Jbeta primers. The repertoire was sequenced with immunoSEQ multiplex PCR; TCRdb's copy has only in-frame clones and lacks some. The repertoire holds 140,000 to 150,000 clones, with 66% as singletons. Germline CDR1 is SGHTA and CDR2 is FQGNSA. Trimming left V 1 base short and J 0 bases short, with 13 bases between. The CDR3 contains 16 residues. This TCR derives from a woman aged 60-70 years in good health and CMV-seronegative. V and J are TRBV7-2 and TRBJ2-7; D might be TRBD2 (6 bases). The specimen sequenced was PBMCs. The CDR3 reads CASSLVGGTSSYEQYF. CDR3 sequence (DNA): TGTGCCAGCAGCTTAGTAGGCGGGACTTCCTCCTACGAGCAGTACTTC.